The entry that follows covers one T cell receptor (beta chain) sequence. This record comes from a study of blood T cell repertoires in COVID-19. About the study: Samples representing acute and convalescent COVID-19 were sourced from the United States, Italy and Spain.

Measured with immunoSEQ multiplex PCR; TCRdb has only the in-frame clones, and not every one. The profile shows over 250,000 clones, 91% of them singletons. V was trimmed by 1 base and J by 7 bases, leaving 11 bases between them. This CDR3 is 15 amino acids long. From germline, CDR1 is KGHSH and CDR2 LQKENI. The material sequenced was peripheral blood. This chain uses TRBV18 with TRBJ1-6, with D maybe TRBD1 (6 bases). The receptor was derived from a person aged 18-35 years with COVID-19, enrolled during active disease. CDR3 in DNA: TGTGCCAGCTCACCACAGGGACAACTAAATTCACCCCTCCACTTT. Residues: CASSPQGQLNSPLHF.